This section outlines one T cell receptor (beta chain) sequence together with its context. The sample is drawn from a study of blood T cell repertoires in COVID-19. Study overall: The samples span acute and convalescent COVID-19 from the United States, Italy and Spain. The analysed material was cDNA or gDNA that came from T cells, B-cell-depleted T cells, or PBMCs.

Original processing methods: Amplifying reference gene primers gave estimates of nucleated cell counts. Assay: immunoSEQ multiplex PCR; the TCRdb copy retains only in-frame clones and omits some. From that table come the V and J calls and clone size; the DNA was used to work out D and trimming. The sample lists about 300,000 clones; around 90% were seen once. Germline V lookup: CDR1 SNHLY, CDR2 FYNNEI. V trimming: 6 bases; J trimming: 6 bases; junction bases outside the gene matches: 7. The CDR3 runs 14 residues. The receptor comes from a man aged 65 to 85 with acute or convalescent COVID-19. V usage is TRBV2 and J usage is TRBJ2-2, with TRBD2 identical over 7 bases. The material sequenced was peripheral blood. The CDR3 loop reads CASSPGRGAGELFF. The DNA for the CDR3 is TGTGCCAGCAGCCCAGGTCGGGGGGCCGGGGAGCTGTTTTTT.